Listed here are 4 T cell receptor beta chains from one sample, sequenced in a study of blood T cell repertoires in COVID-19. Profiled with immunoSEQ multiplex PCR; TCRdb holds only in-frame clones, not every one. The table has about 79,000 clones, 85% to 90% seen once; the top ten hold approximately 14%. Input material: peripheral blood. The receptors originated from a man aged 70 or older with active or convalescent COVID-19.

The chain carries TRBV28 and TRBJ1-2; TRBD1 aligns across 9 bases. The length of the CDR3 is 16 residues. J lost 4 bases, V lost 2 bases, and 8 bases had no gene match. Germline V gives CDR1 MDHEN, CDR2 SYDVKM. As DNA, the CDR3 is TGTGCCAGCAGTTTACCCCCCGGGACAGGGACCTATGGCTACACCTTC. Its translation: CASSLPPGTGTYGYTF.

This chain joins TRBV12-3 or TRBV12-4 and TRBJ1-5, with 9 bases lining up with TRBD1. V dropped 5 bases and J dropped 4; count of bases not matched to a gene: 0. The CDR3 is 13 amino acids. The CDR3 DNA reads TGTGCCAGCAGTGACAGGGGGAATCAGCCCCAGCATTTT. It specifies CASSDRGNQPQHF.

V usage is TRBV9 and J usage is TRBJ2-1; a possible D gene is TRBD2 (5 bases). The length of the CDR3 is 15 residues. The V and J ends lost 0 bases and 10 bases respectively, with 17 bases between them. Looked up from germline, CDR1 is SGDLS and CDR2 is YYNGEE. The CDR3 sequence: CASSVGGLAGGEQFF. Written as DNA, the CDR3 is TGTGCCAGCAGCGTAGGAGGGCTAGCTGGCGGCGAGCAGTTCTTC.

This chain joins TRBV9 and TRBJ2-1; the match to TRBD1 covers 10 bases. Per the germline V gene, CDR1 is SGDLS and CDR2 is YYNGEE. V was clipped by 0 bases and J by 5 bases; unmatched bases: 5. The CDR3 length is 16 residues. The CDR3, as DNA: TGTGCCAGCAGCGTAGATCCGGGACAGGGGAACAATGAGCAGTTCTTC. It translates to CASSVDPGQGNNEQFF.